What follows are 29 T cell receptor beta chains derived from one specimen sequenced in a study of blood T cell repertoires in COVID-19. This table comes from immunoSEQ multiplex PCR, and its TCRdb copy is limited to in-frame clones, with some not included. The sample has 98,000 or so clones; approximately 88% are singletons. The sample taken for sequencing was peripheral blood. The receptors stem from a human donor in a cohort sampled during active COVID-19.

The chain combines TRBV5-5 with TRBJ2-7; D unclear. Germline values: CDR1 SGHKS, CDR2 YYEKEE (reference sequence). Trimming took 4 bases from V and 3 from J, leaving 20 bases between them. The CDR3 has 16 residues. The CDR3 is CASSPTRGANYYEQYF. The CDR3 DNA reads TGTGCCAGCAGCCCCACAAGAGGAGCGAACTACTACGAGCAGTACTTC.

This chain links TRBV7-6 with TRBJ2-7; D possibly corresponds to TRBD1 (5 bases). Trimming took off 1 base at V and 3 bases at J, with 13 bases between the two ends. There are 15 residues in the CDR3. In germline, CDR1 is SGHVS, CDR2 FNYEAQ. The CDR3 bases are TGTGCCAGCAGCTTAGAGGCGTCAGGGAACTACGAGCAGTACTTC. It translates to CASSLEASGNYEQYF.

V gene TRBV29-1 combines with J gene TRBJ2-1; D is uncertain. Trimming cost V 7 bases and J 4 bases, with 11 bases left between them. CDR1 and CDR2 from the germline V gene are SQVTM and ANQGSEA. The CDR3 contains 12 residues. The CDR3 region is CSAQTGYNEQFF. CDR3 in DNA: TGCAGCGCTCAGACTGGATACAATGAGCAGTTCTTC.

The gene calls are TRBV12-3 or TRBV12-4 and TRBJ2-1; D is possibly TRBD1 (5 bases). CDR3 length equals 12 residues. Trimming pared 2 bases from V and 12 bases from J, leaving 11 bases between. In DNA, the CDR3 is TGTGCCAGCAGTTTACAGACAGTGCCGCAGTTCTTC. Protein product: CASSLQTVPQFF.

The chain joins TRBV7-3 to TRBJ2-3; 12 nucleotides match TRBD2. V gave up 5 bases and J gave up 6 bases; unmatched junction bases: 6. Germline CDR1 is SGHTA and CDR2 is FQGTGA. This CDR3 comprises 15 residues. The CDR3 DNA follows: TGTGCCAGCAGCCCCTCTAGCGGGGGGGCGGATACGCAGTATTTT. Translation gives CASSPSSGGADTQYF.

The sample holds one count of this clone. The rearrangement uses TRBV27 and TRBJ2-7; D might be TRBD1 (6 bases). The V end lost 5 bases, the J end lost 0 bases, and 11 bases lay between the germline ends. CDR3 length equals 14 residues. In germline, CDR1 is MNHEY, CDR2 SMNVEV (reference sequence). In DNA form, the CDR3 reads TGTGCCAGCAGTCCCCCGGGACACTCCTACGAGCAGTACTTC. Translation gives CASSPPGHSYEQYF.

The chain couples TRBV4-1 to TRBJ2-2, with 11 bases that match TRBD2. The V and J ends lost 4 bases and 5 bases, in that order; junction bases with no gene match: 9. This CDR3 comprises 17 residues. Germline assignment: CDR1 MGHRA and CDR2 YSYEKL. The CDR3, as DNA: TGCGCCAGCAGCCGTATTCTAGCGGGGGGTAGGACCGGGGAGCTGTTTTTT. Its protein is CASSRILAGGRTGELFF.

The chain couples TRBV6-5 to TRBJ1-1; D possibly corresponds to TRBD1 (6 bases). CDR1 is MNHEY, CDR2 SVGAGI, per germline. V gave up 11 bases and J gave up 1 base, with 20 bases separating them. The CDR3 extends over 15 amino acids. CDR3 sequence (DNA): TGTGCCGCCCACGACCTGGGGGCGCCGAACACTGAAGCTTTCTTT. Protein: CAAHDLGAPNTEAFF.

This chain links TRBV14 with TRBJ2-6; D is unclear. Germline values: CDR1 SGHDN, CDR2 FVKESK. CDR3 length: 16 residues. V shed 4 bases and J shed 1 base, with 11 bases lying between them. CDR3 residues: CASSPLGNSGANVLTF. CDR3 in DNA: TGTGCCAGCAGCCCCCTCGGTAATTCTGGGGCCAACGTCCTGACTTTC.

This rearrangement joins TRBV12-3 or TRBV12-4 to TRBJ2-7; 7 positions match TRBD1. J was trimmed by 7 bases and V by 7 bases; bases with no gene match: 7. The CDR3 consists of 12 residues. DNA for the CDR3: TGTGCCAGCAATAGACAGGGTAGGGAGCAGTACTTC. This sequence encodes CASNRQGREQYF.

This chain joins TRBV21-1 and TRBJ2-1; the D call TRBD2 from the table was never checked on the DNA. TRBV21-1 is annotated as a pseudogene. The CDR3 covers 18 residues. The CDR3 nucleotides are TGTGCCCGATCGGGGACTAGCGGGGGGCTCTCCGACTACAATGAGCAGTTCTTC. Translating it yields CARSGTSGGLSDYNEQFF.

The rearrangement links TRBV27 to TRBJ1-3, with TRBD1 as a possible D gene (6 bases). The CDR3 has 14 residues. The V gene's germline CDR1 is MNHEY and CDR2 SMNVEV (reference sequence). V dropped 6 bases and J dropped 0 bases, with 9 bases sitting between them. The CDR3 reads CASSPRGSGNTIYF. The CDR3, as DNA: TGTGCCAGCAGCCCCAGGGGCTCTGGAAACACCATATATTTT.

This clone was detected once. CDR3 coding DNA: TGCAGCCCCAGACAGGGGGAAAATGAGCAGTTCTTC. It specifies CSPRQGENEQFF. The chain links TRBV29-1 to TRBJ2-1; 9 nucleotides align to TRBD1. Germline V gives CDR1 SQVTM, CDR2 ANQGSEA. After removal of 8 bases from V and 7 bases from J, the junction contained 6 bases not matched to a gene. CDR3 length: 12 amino acids.

The chain couples TRBV30 to TRBJ2-2, with a possible D match to TRBD2 (5 bases). Trimming removed 2 bases at V and 5 bases at J, with 12 bases between. Germline lookup yields CDR1 GTSNPN and CDR2 SVGIG (reference sequence). The CDR3 contains 14 residues. The CDR3 sequence is CAWSLGGGTGELFF. CDR3 nucleotides: TGTGCCTGGAGTCTCGGAGGAGGAACCGGGGAGCTGTTTTTT.

V and J are TRBV5-6 and TRBJ2-7; 7 bases are a match to TRBD1. The CDR3 length is 13 residues. Trimming removed 2 bases from V and 5 bases from J; junction bases left unmatched: 4. Germline assignment: CDR1 SGHDT and CDR2 YYEEEE. The CDR3 DNA sequence: TGTGCCAGCAGCTTTAGGGGGCGCGACGAGCAGTACTTC. Protein product: CASSFRGRDEQYF.

The rearrangement uses TRBV10-3 and TRBJ2-7, with a weak D call TRBD1 (5 bases). With 7 bases removed from V and 2 bases from J, the gap between germline ends came to 12 bases. The germline CDR1 and CDR2 sequences are ENHRY and SYGVKD. This CDR3 has 13 residues. In DNA form, the CDR3 reads TGTGCCATCATGGGGCTAGGACCCTACGAGCAGTACTTC. Translation gives CAIMGLGPYEQYF.

The chain links TRBV5-1 to TRBJ2-7; TRBD1 aligns across 7 bases. J was trimmed by 0 bases and V by 4 bases; bases with no gene match: 7. Germline-derived CDR1 and CDR2 are SGHRS and YFSETQ. The CDR3 is 15 residues long. DNA for the CDR3: TGCGCCAGCAGCGTGGGACAGTGGAGCTCCTACGAGCAGTACTTC. Residues: CASSVGQWSSYEQYF.

The chain combines TRBV5-1 with TRBJ2-1; the match to TRBD1 covers 7 bases. The CDR3 runs 16 residues. Germline V gene sequence: CDR1 SGHRS, CDR2 YFSETQ. J gave up 3 bases and V 0 bases, and 6 bases lay outside the gene matches. The CDR3 DNA reads TGCGCCAGCAGCTTGGCGGGACAGTCAGGCTACAATGAGCAGTTCTTC. Its protein is CASSLAGQSGYNEQFF.

This clone has just one count. The V call is TRBV19, the J call TRBJ2-5; D is uncertain. The germline V gene encodes CDR1 LNHDA and CDR2 SQIVND (reference sequence). Trimming stripped 3 bases from V and 2 bases from J, with 7 bases between. This CDR3 comprises 13 residues. The CDR3 loop reads CASSIMRQETQYF. The CDR3 DNA reads as TGTGCCAGTAGTATTATGAGGCAAGAGACCCAGTACTTC.

The chain employs TRBV7-9 and TRBJ2-3; 11 nucleotides align to TRBD2. The CDR3 spans 16 residues. V trimming: 6 bases; J trimming: 3 bases; junction bases outside the gene matches: 8. The germline gives CDR1 SEHNR, CDR2 FQNEAQ (reference sequence). The CDR3 protein is CASSSIAGGRTDTQYF. CDR3 DNA sequence: TGTGCCAGCAGTTCCATAGCGGGAGGGCGGACAGATACGCAGTATTTT.

The rearrangement links TRBV5-4 to TRBJ2-1, with 8 bases that match TRBD2. Losses at the gene ends were 4 bases for V and 1 base for J; bases not matched to a gene: 4. The length of the CDR3 is 15 residues. CDR1 and CDR2 from the germline V gene are SGHNT and YYREEE (reference sequence). CDR3 amino acids: CASSGSGSSYNEQFF. The CDR3 DNA reads TGTGCCAGCAGCGGGAGCGGGAGTTCCTACAATGAGCAGTTCTTC.

The genes are TRBV19 and TRBJ1-1; 9 bases are shared with TRBD1. V gave up 6 bases and J gave up 1 base; unmatched junction bases: 6. The CDR3 has 15 residues. Germline lookup yields CDR1 LNHDA and CDR2 SQIVND (reference sequence). The CDR3 is CASRAKDRGNTEAFF. CDR3 nucleotides: TGTGCCAGTAGGGCGAAGGACAGGGGGAACACTGAAGCTTTCTTT.

This rearrangement joins TRBV13 to TRBJ2-7; D is ambiguous. Germline V lookup: CDR1 PRHDT, CDR2 FYEKMQ (reference sequence). Trimming shortened V by 3 bases and J by 2 bases, and 14 bases separated the two germline ends. The CDR3 has 15 residues. The CDR3 DNA reads TGTGCCAGCAGCTTCCCCATCGGTGCCACCTACGAGCAGTACTTC. Its protein product is CASSFPIGATYEQYF.

This clone occurred once. The rearrangement joins TRBV10-2 to TRBJ1-4; D possibly corresponds to TRBD1 (6 bases). V lost 4 bases and J 10 bases, leaving 16 bases between the germline ends. From germline, CDR1 is WSHSY and CDR2 SAAADI. The CDR3 length is 14 residues. The CDR3: CASSGNGARGKLFF. The CDR3 DNA reads as TGCGCCAGCAGTGGAAACGGGGCCAGGGGAAAACTGTTTTTT.

The V and J genes are TRBV27 and TRBJ1-4, with D maybe TRBD1 (5 bases). Germline V CDR1 and CDR2: MNHEY, SMNVEV (reference sequence). The CDR3 sequence is 15 residues long. V gave up 8 bases and J gave up 0 bases, with 13 bases separating them. The CDR3 sequence: CASRGKASTNEKLFF. As DNA, the CDR3 is TGTGCCAGCCGGGGGAAGGCATCAACTAATGAAAAACTGTTTTTT.

The rearrangement uses TRBV6-1 and TRBJ1-1, with D perhaps matching TRBD1 (6 bases). The V gene's germline CDR1 is MNHNS and CDR2 SASEGT. The CDR3 extends over 14 amino acids. Trimming removed 2 bases from V and 5 bases from J, with 12 bases in between. Written as DNA, the CDR3 is TGTGCCAGCAGTGAAAACCAGGGGCGGACTGAAGCTTTCTTT. Protein product: CASSENQGRTEAFF.

V and J are TRBV12-3 or TRBV12-4 and TRBJ2-3; no firm D call. V shed 3 bases and J shed 1 base, with 5 bases lying between them. The CDR3 totals 13 residues. The CDR3 nucleotides read TGTGCCAGCAGTTTTTATGGCACAGATACGCAGTATTTT. Translating it yields CASSFYGTDTQYF.

The chain links TRBV5-8 to TRBJ2-6; D may be TRBD2 (5 bases). Trimming cost V 1 base and J 2 bases, with 7 bases left between them. The CDR3 is 15 amino acids. Germline V gene data show CDR1 as SGHTS and CDR2 as YDEGEE. CDR3 amino acids: CASSLRRTGANVLTF. DNA of the CDR3: TGTGCCAGCAGCTTGAGGAGGACTGGGGCCAACGTCCTGACTTTC.

The chain is built from TRBV7-2 and TRBJ2-1, with 7 bases fitting TRBD2. The V and J ends lost 4 bases and 2 bases, in that order; junction bases with no gene match: 5. Germline CDR1 is SGHTA and CDR2 is FQGNSA. This CDR3 contains 15 residues. This chain's CDR3 is CASSSARGAYNEQFF. DNA for the CDR3: TGTGCCAGCAGCTCAGCACGGGGGGCCTACAATGAGCAGTTCTTC.